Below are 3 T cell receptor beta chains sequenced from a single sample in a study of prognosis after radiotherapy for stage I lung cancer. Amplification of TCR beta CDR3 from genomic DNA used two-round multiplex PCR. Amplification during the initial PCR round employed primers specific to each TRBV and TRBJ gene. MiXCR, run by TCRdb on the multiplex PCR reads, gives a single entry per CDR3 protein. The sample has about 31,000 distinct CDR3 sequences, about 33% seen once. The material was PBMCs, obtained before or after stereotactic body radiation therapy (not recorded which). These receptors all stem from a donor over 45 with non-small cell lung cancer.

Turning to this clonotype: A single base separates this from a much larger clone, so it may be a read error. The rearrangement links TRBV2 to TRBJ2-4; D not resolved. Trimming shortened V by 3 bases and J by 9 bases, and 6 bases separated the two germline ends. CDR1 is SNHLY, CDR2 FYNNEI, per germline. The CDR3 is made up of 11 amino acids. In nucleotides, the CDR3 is TGTGCCAGCAGTGAGGGCTGCATTCAGTACTTC. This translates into CASSEGCIQYF. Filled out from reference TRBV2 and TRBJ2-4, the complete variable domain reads EPEVTQTPSHQVTQMGQEVILRCVPISNHLYFYWYRQILGQKVEFLVSFYNNEISEKSEIFDDQFSVERPDGSNFTLKIRSTKLEDSAMYFCASSEGCIQYFGAGTRLSVL.

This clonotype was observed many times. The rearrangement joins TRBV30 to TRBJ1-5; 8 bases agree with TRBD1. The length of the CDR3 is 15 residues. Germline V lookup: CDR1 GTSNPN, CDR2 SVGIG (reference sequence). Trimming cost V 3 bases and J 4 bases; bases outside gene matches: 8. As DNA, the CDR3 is TGTGCCTGGAGCGAAAACGGACAGGGTAATCAGCCCCAGCATTTT. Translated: CAWSENGQGNQPQHF.

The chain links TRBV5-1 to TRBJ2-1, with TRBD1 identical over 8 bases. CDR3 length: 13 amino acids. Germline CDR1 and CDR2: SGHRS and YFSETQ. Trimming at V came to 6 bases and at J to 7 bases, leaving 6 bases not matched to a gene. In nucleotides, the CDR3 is TGCGCCAGCAACCCGACAGGGGTAAATGAGCAGTTCTTC. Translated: CASNPTGVNEQFF.